The sequence of this T cell receptor beta chain was determined in a study of T cells in Graves' hyperthyroidism and ophthalmopathy. RNA transcripts provided the source from which TCR beta CDR3 regions were amplified. The HTBI primer set served for first-round RT-PCR of the TCR CDR3. TCRdb recomputed calls from the multiplex PCR reads with MiXCR, one row per CDR3 protein. The profile covers roughly 500,000 distinct CDR3 sequences, with approximately 49% appearing a single time and around 44% taken by the ten largest. This clonotype was seen repeatedly, ten times or more. The material sequenced was peripheral blood or thyroid tissue (not recorded which). This receptor was obtained from an adult woman with Graves' disease, either hyperthyroidism or ophthalmopathy (not recorded which).

CDR3 coding DNA: TGTGCCAGCAGAAGTAACAGGGTTGCGAACACCGGGGAGCTGTTTTTT. This gives the protein CASRSNRVANTGELFF. The chain carries TRBV12-3 or TRBV12-4 and TRBJ2-2; possible D gene TRBD1, 6 bases. V lost 6 bases, J lost 0 bases, and 14 bases lay in between. The CDR3 spans 16 residues.